Listed below are T cell receptor beta chains from one sample, sequenced in a study of CD8 T cells in ankylosing spondylitis. A single record per CDR3 protein comes from TCRdb applying MiXCR to the 5' RACE reads. Among under 450,000 distinct CDR3 sequences listed, roughly a sixth were seen once. Source material: blood, either unsorted or a sorted T cell fraction (not recorded which). Receptor source: a male donor with ankylosing spondylitis. CDR3s include the opening cysteine and the closing phenylalanine or tryptophan. D genes are given only for firm matches. Clone size is shown for a subset of rows, as once, few, many or a class of expanded clone.

D	size	J	V	DNA	CDR3
NA	NA	TRBJ2-1	TRBV4-1	TGCGCCAGCAGCCAAGATTTGGGTGGTGAGCAGTTCTTC	CASSQDLGGEQFF
TRBD1	NA	TRBJ1-1	TRBV5-1	TGCGCCAGCAGCCCTCGACCGGGACAGGGTAACACTGAAGCTTTCTTT	CASSPRPGQGNTEAFF
NA	NA	TRBJ1-2	TRBV28	TGTGCCAGCAGTTATCAATTCAGGGCGGTGGACTATGGCTACACCTTC	CASSYQFRAVDYGYTF
NA	NA	TRBJ2-5	TRBV29-1	TGCAGCGCCAGTCAGGGGATGTTGGAGACCCAGTACTTC	CSASQGMLETQYF
NA	NA	TRBJ2-7	TRBV6-1	TGTGCCAGCAGCCTTAGGGACGGTACCTACGAGCAGTACTTC	CASSLRDGTYEQYF
TRBD1	few	TRBJ1-3	TRBV6-5	TGTGCCAGCAGCTACCAAGGACAGGGGGTTGACACCATATATTTT	CASSYQGQGVDTIYF
NA	few	TRBJ1-4	TRBV4-1	TGCGCCAGCAGCCAAGACCCCCTCGTTGGCCCAACTAATGAAAAACTGTTTTTT	CASSQDPLVGPTNEKLFF
NA	NA	TRBJ2-1	TRBV7-8	TGTGCCAGCAGCGCCGATGGGATGTTATACAATGAGCAGTTCTTC	CASSADGMLYNEQFF
NA	few	TRBJ2-1	TRBV27	TGTGCCAGCACGATCTCCCAGGGGCATGAGCAGTTCTTC	CASTISQGHEQFF
NA	once	TRBJ2-7	TRBV18	TGTGCCAGCTCACCTAACGAGGGGCAAGCCTCCTACGAGCAGTACTTC	CASSPNEGQASYEQYF
NA	NA	TRBJ2-5	TRBV12-3/TRBV12-4	TGTGCCAGCAGTAGCGGACAGACACCGCAAGAGACCCAGTACTTC	CASSSGQTPQETQYF
TRBD1	few	TRBJ2-7	TRBV6-2/TRBV6-3	TGTGCCAGCAGTCCCGGACAGGTTCCCTACGAGCAGTACTTC	CASSPGQVPYEQYF
NA	NA	TRBJ1-5	TRBV12-3/TRBV12-4	TGTGCCAGCAGTTTAGTCGGCCAGGTGGGTCAGCCCCAGCATTTT	CASSLVGQVGQPQHF
NA	NA	TRBJ2-5	TRBV7-2	TGTGCCAGCAGCTTATTGAGGGGAGAGACCCAGTACTTC	CASSLLRGETQYF
TRBD2	NA	TRBJ2-1	TRBV20-1	TGCAGTGCTCGAAGGTCGGTCACTAGCGGGAGCCGTCCGCCGTTCTTC	CSARRSVTSGSRPPFF
TRBD2	NA	TRBJ2-7	TRBV3-1	TGTGCCAGCAGCCCGGGGGGGGCTCAGGCCCGCTACGAGCAGTACTTC	CASSPGGAQARYEQYF
TRBD1	NA	TRBJ1-1	TRBV20-1	TGCAGTGCCATCTCAGGTGACAGGGGGGTGGTAAAAGCTTTCTTT	CSAISGDRGVVKAFF
NA	NA	TRBJ2-4	TRBV6-1	TGTGCGTCAACTTCGAGGGAACTAGCCAAAAACATTCAGTACTTC	CASTSRELAKNIQYF
NA	few	TRBJ2-1	TRBV7-8	TGTGCCAGCAGCTCGGCTTTCCATAAGCAGTTCTTC	CASSSAFHKQFF
NA	few	TRBJ1-2	TRBV10-3	TGTGCCATGGCGAACTATGGCTACACCTTC	CAMANYGYTF